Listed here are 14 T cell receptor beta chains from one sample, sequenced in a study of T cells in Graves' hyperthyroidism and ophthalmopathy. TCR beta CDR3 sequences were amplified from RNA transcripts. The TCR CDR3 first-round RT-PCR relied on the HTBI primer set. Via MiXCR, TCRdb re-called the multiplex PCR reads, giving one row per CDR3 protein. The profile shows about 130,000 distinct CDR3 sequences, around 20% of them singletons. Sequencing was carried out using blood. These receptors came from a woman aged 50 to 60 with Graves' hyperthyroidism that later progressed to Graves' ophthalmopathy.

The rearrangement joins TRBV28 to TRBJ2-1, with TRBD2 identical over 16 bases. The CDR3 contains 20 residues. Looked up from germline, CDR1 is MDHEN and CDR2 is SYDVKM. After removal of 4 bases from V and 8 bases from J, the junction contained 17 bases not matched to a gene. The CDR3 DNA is TGTGCCAGCAGTTCGACGGGACTAGCGGGAGGGAGGTCGCTAATGCATGAGCAGTTCTTC. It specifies CASSSTGLAGGRSLMHEQFF.

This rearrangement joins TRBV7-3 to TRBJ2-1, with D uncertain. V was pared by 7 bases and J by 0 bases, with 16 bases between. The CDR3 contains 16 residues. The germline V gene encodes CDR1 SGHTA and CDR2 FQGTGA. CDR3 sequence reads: CASTIGSWSSYNEQFF. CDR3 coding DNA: TGTGCCAGCACCATAGGCTCTTGGTCCTCCTACAATGAGCAGTTCTTC.

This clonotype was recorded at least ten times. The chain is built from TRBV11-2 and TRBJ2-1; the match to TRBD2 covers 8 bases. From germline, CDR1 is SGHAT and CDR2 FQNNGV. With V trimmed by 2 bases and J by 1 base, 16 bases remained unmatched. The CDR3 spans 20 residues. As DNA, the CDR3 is TGTGCCAGCAGCTTACGATCCCAGGGTCTAGCGGGCGATTCCTACAATGAGCAGTTCTTC. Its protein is CASSLRSQGLAGDSYNEQFF.

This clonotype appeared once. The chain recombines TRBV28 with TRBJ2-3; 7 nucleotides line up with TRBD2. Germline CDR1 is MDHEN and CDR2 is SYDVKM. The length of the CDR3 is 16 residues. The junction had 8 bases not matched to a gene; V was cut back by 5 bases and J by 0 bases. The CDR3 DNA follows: TGTGCCAGCAGTCCCCATAGCGGGTTCAGCACAGATACGCAGTATTTT. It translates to CASSPHSGFSTDTQYF.

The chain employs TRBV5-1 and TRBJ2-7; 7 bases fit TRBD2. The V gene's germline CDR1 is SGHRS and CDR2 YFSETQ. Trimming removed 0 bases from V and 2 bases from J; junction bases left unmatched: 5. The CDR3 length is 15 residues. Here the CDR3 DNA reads TGCGCCAGCAGCTTGGTTGGGGGGGGGACCTACGAGCAGTACTTC. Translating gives CASSLVGGGTYEQYF.

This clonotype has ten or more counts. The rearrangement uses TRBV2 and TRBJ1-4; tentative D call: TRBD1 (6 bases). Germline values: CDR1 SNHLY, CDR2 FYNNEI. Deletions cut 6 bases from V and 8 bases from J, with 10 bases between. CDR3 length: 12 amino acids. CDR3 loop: CASRDRREKLFF. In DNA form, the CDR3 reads TGTGCCAGCAGGGACAGAAGAGAAAAACTGTTTTTT.

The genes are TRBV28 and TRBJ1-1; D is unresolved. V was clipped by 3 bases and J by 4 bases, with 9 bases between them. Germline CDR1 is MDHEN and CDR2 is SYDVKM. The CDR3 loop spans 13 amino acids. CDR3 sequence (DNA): TGTGCCAGCAGTTTTGGGTCGGGCACTGAAGCTTTCTTT. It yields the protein CASSFGSGTEAFF.

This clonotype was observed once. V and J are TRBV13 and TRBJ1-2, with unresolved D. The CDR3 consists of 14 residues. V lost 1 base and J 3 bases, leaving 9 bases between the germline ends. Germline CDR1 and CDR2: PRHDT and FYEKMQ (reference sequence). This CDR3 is CASSLAVGYYGYTF. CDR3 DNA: TGTGCCAGCAGCTTAGCGGTAGGATACTATGGCTACACCTTC. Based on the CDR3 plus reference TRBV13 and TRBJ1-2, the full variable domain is AAGVIQSPRHLIKEKRETATLKCYPIPRHDTVYWYQQGPGQDPQFLISFYEKMQSDKGSIPDRFSAQQFSDYHSELNMSSLELGDSALYFCASSLAVGYYGYTFGSGTRLTVV.

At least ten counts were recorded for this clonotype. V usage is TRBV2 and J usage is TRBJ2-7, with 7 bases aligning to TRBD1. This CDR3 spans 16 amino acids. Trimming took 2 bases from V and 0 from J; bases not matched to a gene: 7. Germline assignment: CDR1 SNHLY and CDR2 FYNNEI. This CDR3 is CASSEHLDRSSYEQYF. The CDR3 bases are TGTGCCAGCAGTGAACATTTGGACAGGAGCTCCTACGAGCAGTACTTC.

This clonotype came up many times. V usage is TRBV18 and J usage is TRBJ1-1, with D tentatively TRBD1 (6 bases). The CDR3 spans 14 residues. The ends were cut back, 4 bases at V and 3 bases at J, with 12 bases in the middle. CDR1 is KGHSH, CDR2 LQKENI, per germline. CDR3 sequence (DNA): TGTGCCAGCTCACTGGGACAATTCGACACTGAAGCTTTCTTT. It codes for CASSLGQFDTEAFF.

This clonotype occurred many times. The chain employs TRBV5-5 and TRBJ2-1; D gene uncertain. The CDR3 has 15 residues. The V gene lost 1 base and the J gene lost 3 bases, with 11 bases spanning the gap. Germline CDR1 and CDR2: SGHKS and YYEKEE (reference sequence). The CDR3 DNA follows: TGTGCCAGCAGCTTGCCCTCTGACATCTACAATGAGCAGTTCTTC. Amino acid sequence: CASSLPSDIYNEQFF.

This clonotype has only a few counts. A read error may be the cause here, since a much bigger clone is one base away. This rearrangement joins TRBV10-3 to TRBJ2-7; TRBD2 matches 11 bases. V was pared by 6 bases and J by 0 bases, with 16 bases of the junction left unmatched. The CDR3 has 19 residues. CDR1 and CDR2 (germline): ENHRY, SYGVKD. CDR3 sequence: CAISSSTGASGRPSYEQYF. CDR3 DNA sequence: TGTGCCATCAGCTCATCAACCGGGGCTAGCGGGAGGCCCTCCTACGAGCAGTACTTC.

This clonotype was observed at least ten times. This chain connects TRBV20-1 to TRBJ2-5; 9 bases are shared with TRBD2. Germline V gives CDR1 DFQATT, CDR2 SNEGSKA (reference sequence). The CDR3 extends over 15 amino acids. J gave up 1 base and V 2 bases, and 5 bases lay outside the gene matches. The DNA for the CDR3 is TGCAGTGCTAGAAAACTAGCGGGTTTCCAAGAGACCCAGTACTTC. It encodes CSARKLAGFQETQYF.

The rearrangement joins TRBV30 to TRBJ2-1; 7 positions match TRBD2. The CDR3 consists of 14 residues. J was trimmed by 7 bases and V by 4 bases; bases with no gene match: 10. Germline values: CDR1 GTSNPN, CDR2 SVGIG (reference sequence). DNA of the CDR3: TGTGCCTGGACTTTTCGCGGGAGCAGGAATGAGCAGTTCTTC. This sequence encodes CAWTFRGSRNEQFF.